The entry below gives a single TCR beta chain sequence along with its context. The data are from a study of shared clonotypes between healthy human individuals. Trimming shortened V by 0 bases and J by 0 bases, and 9 bases separated the two germline ends. CDR3 length equals 16 residues. Germline values: CDR1 SGHDN, CDR2 FVKESK. Here immunoSEQ multiplex PCR was the method, and the copy in TCRdb shows in-frame clones only, minus some. The sample yields more than 2 million clones, about 94% seen once. This sequence was found in a man between 18 and 29 years old in good health. Sequencing input: naive CD4+ T cells sorted from blood. Subset meaning: CD45RA+ positively selected. The chain is built from TRBV14 and TRBJ1-3; D unclear. CDR3 in DNA: TGTGCCAGCAGCCAAGATGAGCGGAGCTCTGGAAACACCATATATTTT. Amino acids: CASSQDERSSGNTIYF. Using reference TRBV14 and TRBJ1-3 for the parts outside the CDR3, the full variable domain is EAGVTQFPSHSVIEKGQTVTLRCDPISGHDNLYWYRRVMGKEIKFLLHFVKESKQDESGMPNNRFLAERTGGTYSTLKVQPAELEDSGVYFCASSQDERSSGNTIYFGEGSWLTVV.